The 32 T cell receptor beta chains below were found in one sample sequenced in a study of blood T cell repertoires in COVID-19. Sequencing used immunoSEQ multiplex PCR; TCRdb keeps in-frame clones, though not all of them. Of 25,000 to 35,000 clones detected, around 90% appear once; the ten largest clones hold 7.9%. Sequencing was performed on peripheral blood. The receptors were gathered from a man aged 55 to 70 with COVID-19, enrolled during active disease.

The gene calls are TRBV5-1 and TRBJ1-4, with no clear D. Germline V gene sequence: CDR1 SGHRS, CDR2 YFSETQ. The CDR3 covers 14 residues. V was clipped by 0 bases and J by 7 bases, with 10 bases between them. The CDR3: CASSLVTEGEKLFF. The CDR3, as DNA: TGCGCCAGCAGCTTGGTTACGGAGGGTGAAAAACTGTTTTTT.

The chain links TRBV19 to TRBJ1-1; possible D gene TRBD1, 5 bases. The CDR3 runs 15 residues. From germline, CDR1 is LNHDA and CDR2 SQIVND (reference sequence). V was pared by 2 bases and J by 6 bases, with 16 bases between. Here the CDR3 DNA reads TGTGCCAGTAGTATAACGTTTCAGGGAGGCTCTGAAGCTTTCTTT. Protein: CASSITFQGGSEAFF.

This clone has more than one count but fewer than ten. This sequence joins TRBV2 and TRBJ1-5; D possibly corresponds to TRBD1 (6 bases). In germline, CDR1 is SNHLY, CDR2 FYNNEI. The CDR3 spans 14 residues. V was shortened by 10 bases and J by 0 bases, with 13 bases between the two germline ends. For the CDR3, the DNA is TGTGCCACCCAGAAGGACAGTAGCAATCAGCCCCAGCATTTT. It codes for CATQKDSSNQPQHF.

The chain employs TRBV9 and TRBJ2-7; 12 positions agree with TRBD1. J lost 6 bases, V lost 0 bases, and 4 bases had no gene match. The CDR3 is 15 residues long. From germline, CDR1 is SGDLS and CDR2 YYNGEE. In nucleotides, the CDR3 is TGTGCCAGCAGCGTAGAGGGGACAGGGGGCGGCGAGCAGTACTTC. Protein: CASSVEGTGGGEQYF.

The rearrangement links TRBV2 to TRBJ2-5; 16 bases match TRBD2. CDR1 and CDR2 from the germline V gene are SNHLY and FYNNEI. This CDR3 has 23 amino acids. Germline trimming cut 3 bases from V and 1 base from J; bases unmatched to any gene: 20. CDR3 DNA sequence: TGTGCCAGCAGTGACCCCTTCCTCAGGCGACCGGGACTAGCGGGAGGGCCCCAAGAGACCCAGTACTTC. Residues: CASSDPFLRRPGLAGGPQETQYF.

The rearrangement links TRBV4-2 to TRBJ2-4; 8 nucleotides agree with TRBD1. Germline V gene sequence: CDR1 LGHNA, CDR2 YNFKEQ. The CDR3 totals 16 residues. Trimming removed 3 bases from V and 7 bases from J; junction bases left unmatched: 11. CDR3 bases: TGTGCCAGCAGCCAGGAAACCGGGACAGGAGGGAACATTCAGTACTTC. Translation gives CASSQETGTGGNIQYF.

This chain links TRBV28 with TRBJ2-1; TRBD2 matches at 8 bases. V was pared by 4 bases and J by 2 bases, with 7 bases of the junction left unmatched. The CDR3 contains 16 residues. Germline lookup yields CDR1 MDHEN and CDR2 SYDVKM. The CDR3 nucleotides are TGTGCCAGCAGTTACGCCGGGGGGGCGACCTACAATGAGCAGTTCTTC. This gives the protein CASSYAGGATYNEQFF.

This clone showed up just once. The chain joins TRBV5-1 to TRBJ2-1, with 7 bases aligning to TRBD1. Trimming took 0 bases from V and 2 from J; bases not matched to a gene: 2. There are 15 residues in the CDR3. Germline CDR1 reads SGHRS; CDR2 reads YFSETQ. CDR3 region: CASSLGDSPYNEQFF. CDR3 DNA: TGCGCCAGCAGCTTGGGGGACAGCCCCTACAATGAGCAGTTCTTC. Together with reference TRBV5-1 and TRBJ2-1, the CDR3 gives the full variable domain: KAGVTQTPRYLIKTRGQQVTLSCSPISGHRSVSWYQQTPGQGLQFLFEYFSETQRNKGNFPGRFSGRQFSNSRSEMNVSTLELGDSALYLCASSLGDSPYNEQFFGPGTRLTVL.

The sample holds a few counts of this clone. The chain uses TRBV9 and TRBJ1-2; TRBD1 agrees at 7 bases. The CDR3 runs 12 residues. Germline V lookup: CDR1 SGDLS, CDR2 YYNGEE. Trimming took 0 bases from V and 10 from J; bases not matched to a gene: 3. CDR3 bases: TGTGCCAGCAGCGTAGAACAGGGGCTCTACACCTTC. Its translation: CASSVEQGLYTF.

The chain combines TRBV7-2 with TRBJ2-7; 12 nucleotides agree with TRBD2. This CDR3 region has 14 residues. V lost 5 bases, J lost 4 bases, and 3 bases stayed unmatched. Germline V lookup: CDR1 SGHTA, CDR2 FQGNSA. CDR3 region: CASSPSGRGYEQYF. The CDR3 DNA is TGTGCCAGCAGCCCTAGCGGGAGGGGGTACGAGCAGTACTTC.

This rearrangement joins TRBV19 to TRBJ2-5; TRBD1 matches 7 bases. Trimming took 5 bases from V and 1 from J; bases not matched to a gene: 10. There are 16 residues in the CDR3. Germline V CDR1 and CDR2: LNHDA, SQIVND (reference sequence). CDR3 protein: CASSPNYRGLQETQYF. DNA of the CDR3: TGTGCCAGTAGTCCCAATTACAGGGGCCTCCAAGAGACCCAGTACTTC.

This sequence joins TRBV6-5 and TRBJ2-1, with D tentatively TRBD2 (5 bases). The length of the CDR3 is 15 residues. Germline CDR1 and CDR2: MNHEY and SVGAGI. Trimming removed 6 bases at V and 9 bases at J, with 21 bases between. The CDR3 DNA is TGTGCCAGCAGGGCTAGTATTGGGAGTTTCGGTGAGCAGTTCTTC. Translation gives CASRASIGSFGEQFF.

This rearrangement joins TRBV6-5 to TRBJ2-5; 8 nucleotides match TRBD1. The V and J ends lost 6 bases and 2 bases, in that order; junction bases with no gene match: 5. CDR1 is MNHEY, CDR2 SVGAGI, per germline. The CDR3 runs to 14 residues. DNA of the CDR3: TGTGCCAGCAGATCCGACAGGGGTCAAGAGACCCAGTACTTC. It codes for CASRSDRGQETQYF.

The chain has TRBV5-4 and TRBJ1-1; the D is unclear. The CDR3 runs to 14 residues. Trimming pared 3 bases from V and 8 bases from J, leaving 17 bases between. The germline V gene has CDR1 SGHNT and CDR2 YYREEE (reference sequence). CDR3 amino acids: CASSSALESEEAFF. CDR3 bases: TGTGCCAGCAGCTCTGCACTTGAGAGTGAGGAAGCTTTCTTT.

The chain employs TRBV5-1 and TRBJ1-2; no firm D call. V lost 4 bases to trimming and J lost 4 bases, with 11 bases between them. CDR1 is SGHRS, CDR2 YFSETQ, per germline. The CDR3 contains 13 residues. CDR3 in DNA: TGCGCCAGCAGCGAATCCGGTCGCTATGGCTACACCTTC. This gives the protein CASSESGRYGYTF. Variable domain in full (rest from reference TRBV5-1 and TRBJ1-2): KAGVTQTPRYLIKTRGQQVTLSCSPISGHRSVSWYQQTPGQGLQFLFEYFSETQRNKGNFPGRFSGRQFSNSRSEMNVSTLELGDSALYLCASSESGRYGYTFGSGTRLTVV.

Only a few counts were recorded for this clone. CDR3 nucleotides: TGTGCCAGCAGTCTAGCGGGACCGCGGGGAGATACGCAGTATTTT. Translating gives CASSLAGPRGDTQYF. The V gene is TRBV28, the J gene TRBJ2-3, with 9 bases identical to TRBD2. Trimming removed 5 bases from V and 5 bases from J; junction bases left unmatched: 8. This CDR3 comprises 15 residues. Per the germline V gene, CDR1 is MDHEN and CDR2 is SYDVKM.

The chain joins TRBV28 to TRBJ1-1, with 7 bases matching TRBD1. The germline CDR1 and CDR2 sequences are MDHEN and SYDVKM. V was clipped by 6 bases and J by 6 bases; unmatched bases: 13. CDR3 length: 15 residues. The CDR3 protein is CASSRRGRGSPEAFF. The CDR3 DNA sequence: TGTGCCAGCAGCCGGCGGGGCAGGGGGAGCCCTGAAGCTTTCTTT. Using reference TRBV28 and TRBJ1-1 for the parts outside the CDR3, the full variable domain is DVKVTQSSRYLVKRTGEKVFLECVQDMDHENMFWYRQDPGLGLRLIYFSYDVKMKEKGDIPEGYSVSREKKERFSLILESASTNQTSMYLCASSRRGRGSPEAFFGQGTRLTVV.

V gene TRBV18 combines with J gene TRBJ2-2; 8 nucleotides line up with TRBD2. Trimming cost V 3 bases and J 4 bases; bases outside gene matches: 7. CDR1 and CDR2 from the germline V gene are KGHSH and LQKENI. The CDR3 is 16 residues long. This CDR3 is CASSPGPAGVTGELFF. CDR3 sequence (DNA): TGTGCCAGCTCACCGGGTCCAGCGGGAGTCACCGGGGAGCTGTTTTTT.

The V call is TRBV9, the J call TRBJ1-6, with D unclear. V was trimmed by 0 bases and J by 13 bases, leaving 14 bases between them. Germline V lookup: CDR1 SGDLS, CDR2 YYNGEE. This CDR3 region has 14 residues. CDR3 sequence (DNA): TGTGCCAGCAGCGTAGGGGCCCGAGACGCGCCCCTCCACTTT. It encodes CASSVGARDAPLHF.

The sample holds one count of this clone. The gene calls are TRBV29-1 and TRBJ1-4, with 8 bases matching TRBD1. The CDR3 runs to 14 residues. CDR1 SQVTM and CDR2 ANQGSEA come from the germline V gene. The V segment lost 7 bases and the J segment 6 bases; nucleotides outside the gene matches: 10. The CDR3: CSAGPTGADEKLFF. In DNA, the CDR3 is TGCAGCGCTGGGCCGACAGGGGCTGATGAAAAACTGTTTTTT.

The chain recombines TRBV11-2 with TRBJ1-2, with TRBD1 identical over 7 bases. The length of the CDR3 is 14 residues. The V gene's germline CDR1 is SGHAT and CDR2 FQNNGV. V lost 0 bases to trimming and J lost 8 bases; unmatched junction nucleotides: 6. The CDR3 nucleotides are TGTGCCAGCAGCTTAGAGAACAGGGGCAGCGGCTACACCTTC. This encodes CASSLENRGSGYTF.

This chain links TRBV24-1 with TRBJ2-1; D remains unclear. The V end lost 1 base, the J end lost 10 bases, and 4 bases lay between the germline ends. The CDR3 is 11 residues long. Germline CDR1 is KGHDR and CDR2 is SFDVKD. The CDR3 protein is CATSDFQEQFF. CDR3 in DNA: TGTGCCACCAGTGATTTTCAGGAGCAGTTCTTC.

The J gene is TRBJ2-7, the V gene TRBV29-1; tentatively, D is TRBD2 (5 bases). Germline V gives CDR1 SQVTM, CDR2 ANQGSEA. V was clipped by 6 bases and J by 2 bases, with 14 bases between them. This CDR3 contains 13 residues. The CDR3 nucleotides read TGCAGCGTCCCGGGATATGGAGCCTACGAGCAGTACTTC. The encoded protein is CSVPGYGAYEQYF.

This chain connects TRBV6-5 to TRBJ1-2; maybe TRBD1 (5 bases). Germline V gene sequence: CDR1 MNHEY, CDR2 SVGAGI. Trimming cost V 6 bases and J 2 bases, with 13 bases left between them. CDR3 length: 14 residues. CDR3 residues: CASRSGHLNYGYTF. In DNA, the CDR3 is TGTGCCAGCAGATCTGGACACCTGAACTATGGCTACACCTTC.

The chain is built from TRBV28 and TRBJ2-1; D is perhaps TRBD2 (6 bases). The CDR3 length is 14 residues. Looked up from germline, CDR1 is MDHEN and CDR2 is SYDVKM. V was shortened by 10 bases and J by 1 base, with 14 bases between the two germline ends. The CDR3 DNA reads TGTGCCACCAAAGGTGGGGGGTCCTACAATGAGCAGTTCTTC. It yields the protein CATKGGGSYNEQFF.

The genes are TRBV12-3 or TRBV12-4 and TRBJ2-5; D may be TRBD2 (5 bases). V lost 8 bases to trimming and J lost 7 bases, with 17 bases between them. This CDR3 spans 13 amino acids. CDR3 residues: CASGLGISGTQYF. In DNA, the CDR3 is TGTGCCAGCGGGTTAGGGATCAGCGGGACCCAGTACTTC.

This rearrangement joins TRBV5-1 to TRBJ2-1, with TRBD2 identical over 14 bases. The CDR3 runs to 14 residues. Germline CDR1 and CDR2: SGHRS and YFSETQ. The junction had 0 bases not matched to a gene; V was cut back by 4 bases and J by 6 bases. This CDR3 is CASSGTSGGNEQFF. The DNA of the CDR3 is TGCGCCAGCAGCGGGACTAGCGGGGGCAATGAGCAGTTCTTC.

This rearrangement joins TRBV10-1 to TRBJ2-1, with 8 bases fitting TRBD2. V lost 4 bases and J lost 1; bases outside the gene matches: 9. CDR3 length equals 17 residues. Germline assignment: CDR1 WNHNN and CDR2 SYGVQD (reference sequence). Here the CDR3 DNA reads TGCGCCAGCAGTGGACGGGAGGGCCCGGCTTCCTACAATGAGCAGTTCTTC. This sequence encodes CASSGREGPASYNEQFF.

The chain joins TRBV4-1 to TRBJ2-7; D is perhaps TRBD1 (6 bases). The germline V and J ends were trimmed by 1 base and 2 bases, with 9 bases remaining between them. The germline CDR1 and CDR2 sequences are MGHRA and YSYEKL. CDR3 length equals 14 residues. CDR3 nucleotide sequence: TGCGCCAGCAGCCAAGCAGGGGATACCTACGAGCAGTACTTC. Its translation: CASSQAGDTYEQYF.

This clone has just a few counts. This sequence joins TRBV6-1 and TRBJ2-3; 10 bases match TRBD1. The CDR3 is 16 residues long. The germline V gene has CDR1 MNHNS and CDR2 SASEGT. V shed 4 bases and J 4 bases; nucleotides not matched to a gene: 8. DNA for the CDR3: TGTGCCAGCAGTGCCATTACCGGGACAGGGGCAGATACGCAGTATTTT. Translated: CASSAITGTGADTQYF.

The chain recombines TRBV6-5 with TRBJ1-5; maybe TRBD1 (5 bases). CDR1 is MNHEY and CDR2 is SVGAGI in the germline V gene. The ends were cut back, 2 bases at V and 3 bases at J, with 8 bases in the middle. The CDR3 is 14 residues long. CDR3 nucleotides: TGTGCCAGCAGTTACGCAGGGATCAATCAGCCCCAGCATTTT. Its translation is CASSYAGINQPQHF.

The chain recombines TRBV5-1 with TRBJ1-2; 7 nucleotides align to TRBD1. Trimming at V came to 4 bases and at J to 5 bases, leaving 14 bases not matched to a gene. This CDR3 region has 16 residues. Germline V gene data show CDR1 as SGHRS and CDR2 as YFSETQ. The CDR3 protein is CASSEVSGTAHYGYTF. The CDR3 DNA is TGCGCCAGCAGCGAGGTCTCCGGGACAGCACATTATGGCTACACCTTC.